Each of the 12 T cell receptor beta chains below was sequenced from the same sample in a study of blood T cell repertoires in COVID-19. Data came from immunoSEQ multiplex PCR; TCRdb stores just in-frame clones and leaves some out. The repertoire consists of 280,000 or so clones, with 70% to 90% occurring once and the leading ten covering under 7%. Material: PBMCs or T cells enriched from blood (not recorded which). The receptors were gathered from a middle-aged woman who had recovered from COVID-19.

The gene calls are TRBV10-2 and TRBJ1-6, with TRBD1 matching 9 bases. V dropped 7 bases and J dropped 7; count of bases not matched to a gene: 8. The CDR3 runs 15 residues. Germline CDR1 reads WSHSY; CDR2 reads SAAADI. Here the CDR3 DNA reads TGCGCCAGCACACCGGGACAGGGACGAAATTCACCCCTCCACTTT. Translated, it gives CASTPGQGRNSPLHF.

The gene calls are TRBV7-9 and TRBJ2-5, with a weak D call TRBD1 (6 bases). Trimming shortened V by 4 bases and J by 3 bases, and 9 bases separated the two germline ends. Germline-derived CDR1 and CDR2 are SEHNR and FQNEAQ (reference sequence). CDR3 length: 13 amino acids. The CDR3 nucleotides are TGTGCCAGCAGCTCCCGGACAGAAGAGACCCAGTACTTC. Translated, it gives CASSSRTEETQYF. The complete variable domain, with remaining parts taken from reference TRBV7-9 and TRBJ2-5, reads DTGVSQNPRHKITKRGQNVTFRCDPISEHNRLYWYRQTLGQGPEFLTYFQNEAQLEKSRLLSDRFSAERPKGSFSTLEIQRTEQGDSAMYLCASSSRTEETQYFGPGTRLLVL.

The V and J genes are TRBV28 and TRBJ1-1, with D possibly TRBD1 on 6 matching bases. CDR3 size: 14 residues. Germline loops: CDR1 MDHEN, CDR2 SYDVKM. With 7 bases removed from V and 1 base from J, the gap between germline ends came to 13 bases. The CDR3 DNA reads TGTGCCAGCACTCCGGGACAAACGAACACTGAAGCTTTCTTT. Its translation: CASTPGQTNTEAFF.

As to this clone: The sample has other DNA sequences that encode this CDR3 too. V gene TRBV12-3 or TRBV12-4 combines with J gene TRBJ2-5; tentative D call: TRBD2 (5 bases). CDR3 length: 11 residues. Trimming pared 6 bases from V and 4 bases from J, leaving 6 bases between. The CDR3 spells CASSRGETQYF. CDR3 nucleotide sequence: TGTGCCAGCAGCCGGGGAGAGACCCAGTACTTC.

The chain carries TRBV3-1 (or the pseudogene TRBV3-2) and TRBJ2-7, with TRBD2 identical over 11 bases. The CDR3 sequence is 16 residues long. The germline V gene has CDR1 LGHDT and CDR2 YNNKEL (reference sequence). J gave up 1 base and V 1 base, and 3 bases lay outside the gene matches. In DNA form, the CDR3 reads TGTGCCAGCAGCCAAGGACTAGCGGGACCGTCCTACGAGCAGTACTTC. This gives the protein CASSQGLAGPSYEQYF.

The chain couples TRBV10-3 to TRBJ2-1, with 11 positions matching TRBD2. The CDR3 covers 15 residues. V dropped 2 bases and J dropped 7; count of bases not matched to a gene: 4. Per the germline V gene, CDR1 is ENHRY and CDR2 is SYGVKD. The CDR3 bases are TGTGCCATCAGTGAGGGGACTAGCGGTGCGAATGAGCAGTTCTTC. This gives the protein CAISEGTSGANEQFF.

This clone was observed a handful of times. The chain has TRBV27 and TRBJ1-6; D might be TRBD1 (5 bases). Germline CDR1 and CDR2: MNHEY and SMNVEV (reference sequence). The CDR3 is 17 residues long. V shed 6 bases and J shed 5 bases, with 20 bases lying between them. CDR3 region: CASSRLQAAKNNSPLHF. In nucleotides, the CDR3 is TGTGCCAGCAGCCGTCTACAGGCAGCGAAAAATAATTCACCCCTCCACTTT.

This chain connects TRBV7-2 to TRBJ1-4; D is undetermined. The length of the CDR3 is 15 residues. V gave up 5 bases and J gave up 8 bases, with 18 bases separating them. Germline assignment: CDR1 SGHTA and CDR2 FQGNSA. The CDR3 nucleotides are TGTGCCAGCAGCCCCGCCCGGGGAGCGGGAGAAAAACTGTTTTTT. Encoded protein: CASSPARGAGEKLFF.

The V call is TRBV18, the J call TRBJ2-1, with 7 nucleotides matching TRBD2. This CDR3 region has 16 residues. CDR1 is KGHSH and CDR2 is LQKENI in the germline V gene. V was pared by 0 bases and J by 7 bases, with 9 bases of the junction left unmatched. CDR3 in amino acids: CASSPPARGEGNEQFF. The CDR3 coding sequence is TGTGCCAGCTCACCACCAGCCCGCGGGGAGGGGAATGAGCAGTTCTTC.

The V and J genes are TRBV6-5 and TRBJ2-1, with D tentatively TRBD2 (7 bases). Germline loops: CDR1 MNHEY, CDR2 SVGAGI. V dropped 7 bases and J dropped 7 bases, with 20 bases sitting between them. CDR3 size: 15 residues. Here the CDR3 reads CASTWDIAGSNEQFF. The CDR3 nucleotides read TGTGCCAGCACATGGGACATAGCGGGTTCGAATGAGCAGTTCTTC.

The chain combines TRBV12-1 with TRBJ2-7; the table gives TRBD1 as D, unverified against the DNA. TRBV12-1 is described as a pseudogene. CDR3 length: 16 residues. CDR3 sequence (DNA): TGTGCCAGCAGCTCCCCGAAGGGACAGGGTATCCACGAGCAGTACTTC. This codes for CASSSPKGQGIHEQYF.

This chain uses TRBV11-2 with TRBJ2-1, with 9 bases fitting TRBD2. The CDR3 covers 17 residues. Germline-derived CDR1 and CDR2 are SGHAT and FQNNGV. J lost 4 bases, V lost 1 base, and 8 bases had no gene match. CDR3 sequence (DNA): TGTGCCAGCAGCTTAGGGGTCCGGACTAGCGAGTACAATGAGCAGTTCTTC. Its translation: CASSLGVRTSEYNEQFF.